The 9 T cell receptor beta chains below all came from one sample that was sequenced in a study of blood T cell repertoires in COVID-19. Measured with immunoSEQ multiplex PCR; TCRdb has only the in-frame clones, and not every one. The sample lists 85,000 to 100,000 clones; roughly 87% were seen once. The sample taken for sequencing was peripheral blood. These receptors were obtained from a woman aged 60-75 years with COVID-19, enrolled during active disease.

J is TRBJ1-2 and V is TRBV11-2; TRBD1 might be the D (5 bases). The CDR3 consists of 14 residues. Germline V gene sequence: CDR1 SGHAT, CDR2 FQNNGV. Deletions cut 5 bases from V and 8 bases from J, with 18 bases between. The CDR3 loop is CASSPTAGHYGYTF. The DNA of the CDR3 is TGTGCCAGCAGCCCGACGGCCGGACATTACGGCTACACCTTC.

This chain links TRBV6-2 or TRBV6-3 with TRBJ1-3; D not certain. This CDR3 has 14 residues. The germline V gene has CDR1 MNHEY and CDR2 SVGEGT. Trimming left V 0 bases short and J 7 bases short, with 10 bases between. Here the CDR3 DNA reads TGTGCCAGCAGTTACTCAGGCCTCAGGAACACCATATATTTT. Translating gives CASSYSGLRNTIYF.

Only one count was recorded for this clone. The V call is TRBV18, the J call TRBJ2-7, with 7 bases fitting TRBD1. The CDR3 loop spans 14 amino acids. The junction had 1 base not matched to a gene; V was cut back by 0 bases and J by 2 bases. In germline, CDR1 is KGHSH, CDR2 LQKENI. The CDR3 loop is CASSPPDRTYEQYF. The CDR3 nucleotides are TGTGCCAGCTCACCACCGGACAGGACCTACGAGCAGTACTTC.

The V gene is TRBV6-6, the J gene TRBJ2-7; D is unclear. The CDR3 consists of 13 residues. From germline, CDR1 is MNHNY and CDR2 SVGAGI (reference sequence). The V and J ends lost 0 bases and 3 bases respectively, with 6 bases between them. CDR3 in DNA: TGTGCCAGCAGTTACTCCGCAGTCTACGAGCAGTACTTC. Translation gives CASSYSAVYEQYF.

The chain employs TRBV4-3 and TRBJ1-1; D not resolved. Germline CDR1 is LGHNA and CDR2 is YSLEER. The CDR3 has 13 residues. Deletions cut 3 bases from V and 1 base from J, with 6 bases between. Here the CDR3 reads CASSQRENTEAFF. As DNA, the CDR3 is TGCGCCAGCAGCCAGAGGGAGAACACTGAAGCTTTCTTT.

This chain links TRBV5-5 with TRBJ1-1; 9 nucleotides match TRBD1. CDR3 length: 14 amino acids. Germline CDR1 reads SGHKS; CDR2 reads YYEKEE (reference sequence). V shed 5 bases, J shed 4 bases, and the junction held 6 bases outside the gene matches. CDR3 in DNA: TGTGCCAGCAGGTTCGGACAGGGGTCCACTGAAGCTTTCTTT. This gives the protein CASRFGQGSTEAFF. The full variable domain, its missing parts supplied by reference TRBV5-5 and TRBJ1-1, is DAGVTQSPTHLIKTRGQQVTLRCSPISGHKSVSWYQQVLGQGPQFIFQYYEKEERGRGNFPDRFSARQFPNYSSELNVNALLLGDSALYLCASRFGQGSTEAFFGQGTRLTVV.

The rearrangement links TRBV7-9 to TRBJ2-7; D gene uncertain. The CDR3 contains 13 residues. Per the germline V gene, CDR1 is SEHNR and CDR2 is FQNEAQ (reference sequence). V was cut by 4 bases and J by 6 bases, with 13 bases left in between. The CDR3 protein is CASSSQAGSEQYF. CDR3 DNA: TGTGCCAGCAGCTCACAAGCAGGAAGCGAGCAGTACTTC.

This clone has just a few counts. V usage is TRBV30 and J usage is TRBJ1-1; D is undetermined. Trimming cost V 3 bases and J 3 bases, with 20 bases left between them. Germline V gives CDR1 GTSNPN, CDR2 SVGIG (reference sequence). The CDR3 covers 16 residues. The CDR3 sequence: CAWRGGEPGSYTEAFF. The CDR3 DNA is TGTGCCTGGAGAGGTGGGGAGCCGGGATCGTACACTGAAGCTTTCTTT.

The J gene is TRBJ2-7, the V gene TRBV11-2; perhaps TRBD1 as D (6 bases). Germline CDR1 SGHAT, CDR2 FQNNGV. V was shortened by 2 bases and J by 3 bases, with 14 bases between the two germline ends. The CDR3 totals 15 residues. CDR3 in DNA: TGTGCCAGCAGCTTACTAGCCCGGGACATCTACGAGCAGTACTTC. Encoded protein: CASSLLARDIYEQYF.